One sample yielded the 8 T cell receptor beta chains listed below, sequenced in a study of lung T cells in sarcoidosis with Löfgren's syndrome. A single record per CDR3 protein comes from TCRdb applying MiXCR to the reads. Here the sample spans 15,000 to 20,000 distinct CDR3 sequences, less than 25% being singletons. Sequences were obtained from CD4+ T cells from PBMCs. These receptors were obtained from a human donor with sarcoidosis (Löfgren's syndrome or another form), or a control subject (not recorded which).

This clonotype has just a few counts. V and J are TRBV30 and TRBJ1-5; 7 bases fit TRBD1. The CDR3 loop spans 12 amino acids. Per the germline V gene, CDR1 is GTSNPN and CDR2 is SVGIG (reference sequence). The junction had 2 bases not matched to a gene; V was cut back by 5 bases and J by 4 bases. The CDR3 sequence is CAWGQANQPQHF. In DNA, the CDR3 is TGTGCCTGGGGACAGGCTAATCAGCCCCAGCATTTT.

About this clonotype: A much larger clone is a single base away; this may be a read error. The chain combines TRBV10-2 with TRBJ2-5; D is uncertain. The CDR3 totals 11 residues. Per the germline V gene, CDR1 is WSHSY and CDR2 is SAAADI. The CDR3 protein is CATKSQETQYF. CDR3 nucleotides: TGTGCCACCAAATCCCAAGAGACCCAGTACTTC.

This clonotype was seen at least ten times. The V and J genes are TRBV18 and TRBJ2-3; D gene unclear. The CDR3 sequence is 17 residues long. CDR1 and CDR2 (germline): KGHSH, LQKENI. V lost 6 bases to trimming and J lost 8 bases, with 27 bases between them. The CDR3 spells CASSLLELSPHKVTQYF. Here the CDR3 DNA reads TGTGCCAGCTCCCTACTCGAACTGTCTCCCCACAAAGTTACGCAGTATTTT. Full variable domain (rest looked up from reference TRBV18 and TRBJ2-3): NAGVMQNPRHLVRRRGQEARLRCSPMKGHSHVYWYRQLPEEGLKFMVYLQKENIIDESGMPKERFSAEFPKEGPSILRIQQVVRGDSAAYFCASSLLELSPHKVTQYFGPGTRLTVL.

In its sample, this clonotype was seen many times. This chain joins TRBV18 and TRBJ2-1; 7 nucleotides match TRBD2. Trimming cost V 2 bases and J 5 bases; bases outside gene matches: 6. From germline, CDR1 is KGHSH and CDR2 LQKENI. The CDR3 consists of 15 residues. The CDR3 region has the DNA TGTGCCAGCTCACCAGTCTGGGGGGGTAACAATGAGCAGTTCTTC. It translates to CASSPVWGGNNEQFF.

This clonotype was observed many times. The chain carries TRBV20-1 and TRBJ1-5; weak D call: TRBD1 (5 bases). Germline V gives CDR1 DFQATT, CDR2 SNEGSKA (reference sequence). Trimming took off 1 base at V and 0 bases at J, with 7 bases between the two ends. The CDR3 extends over 14 amino acids. CDR3 DNA sequence: TGCAGTGCTAGAGGACAGTATAGCAATCAGCCCCAGCATTTT. It codes for CSARGQYSNQPQHF.

This clonotype was seen repeatedly, ten times or more. This chain links TRBV3-1 with TRBJ1-2, with D tentatively TRBD1 (5 bases). Germline CDR1 reads LGHDT; CDR2 reads YNNKEL (reference sequence). This CDR3 comprises 13 residues. V lost 5 bases, J lost 5 bases, and 12 bases lay in between. CDR3 coding DNA: TGTGCCAGCAGCATGCCGGGACCTTATGGCTACACCTTC. Translating gives CASSMPGPYGYTF.

At least ten counts were recorded for this clonotype. The chain recombines TRBV3-1 with TRBJ2-7, with D unresolved. The CDR3 is 14 residues long. Germline V gives CDR1 LGHDT, CDR2 YNNKEL (reference sequence). Trimming cost V 1 base and J 2 bases, with 9 bases left between them. The CDR3 bases are TGTGCCAGCAGCCAAGTTCCAGAAACCTACGAGCAGTACTTC. Its protein product is CASSQVPETYEQYF.

By share of the sample, this clonotype is medium-sized. This chain uses TRBV7-6 with TRBJ2-1; 7 nucleotides line up with TRBD2. After removal of 4 bases from V and 9 bases from J, the junction contained 18 bases not matched to a gene. Germline loops: CDR1 SGHVS, CDR2 FNYEAQ. The CDR3 has 17 residues. CDR3 sequence reads: CASSSYPQASGKTEQFF. CDR3 DNA: TGTGCCAGCAGCTCATACCCCCAAGCCAGCGGGAAGACTGAGCAGTTCTTC.